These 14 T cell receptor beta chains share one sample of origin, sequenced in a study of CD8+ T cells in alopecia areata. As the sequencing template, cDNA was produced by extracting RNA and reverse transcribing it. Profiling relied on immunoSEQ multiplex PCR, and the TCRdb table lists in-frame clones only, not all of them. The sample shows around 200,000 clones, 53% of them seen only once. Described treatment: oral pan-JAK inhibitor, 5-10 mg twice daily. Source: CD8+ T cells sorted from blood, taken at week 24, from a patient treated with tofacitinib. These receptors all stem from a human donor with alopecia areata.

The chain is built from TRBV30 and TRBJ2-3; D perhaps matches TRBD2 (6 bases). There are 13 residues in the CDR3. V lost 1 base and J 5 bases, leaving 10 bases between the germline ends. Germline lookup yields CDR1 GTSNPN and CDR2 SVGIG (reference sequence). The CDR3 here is CAWSGGVGDTQYF. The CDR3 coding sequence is TGTGCCTGGAGTGGCGGGGTAGGAGATACGCAGTATTTT.

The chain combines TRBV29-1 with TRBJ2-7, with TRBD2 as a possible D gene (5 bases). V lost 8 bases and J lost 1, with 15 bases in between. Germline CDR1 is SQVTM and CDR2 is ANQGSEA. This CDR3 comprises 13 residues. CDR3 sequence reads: CSILGWESYEQYF. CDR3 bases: TGCAGCATCCTCGGGTGGGAGTCCTACGAGCAGTACTTC.

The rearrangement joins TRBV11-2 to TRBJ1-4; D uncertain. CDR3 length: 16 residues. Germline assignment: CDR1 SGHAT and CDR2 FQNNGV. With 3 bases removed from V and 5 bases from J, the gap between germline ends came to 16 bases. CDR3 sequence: CASSFFHFPPNEKLFF. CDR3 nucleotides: TGTGCCAGCAGCTTCTTTCATTTTCCTCCCAATGAAAAACTGTTTTTT.

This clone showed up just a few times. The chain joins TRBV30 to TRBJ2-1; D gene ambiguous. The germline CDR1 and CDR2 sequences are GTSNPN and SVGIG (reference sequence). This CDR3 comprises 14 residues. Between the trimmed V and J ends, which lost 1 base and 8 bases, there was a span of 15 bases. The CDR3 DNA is TGTGCCTGGAGTGGCGGACCCGGTCAATATGAGCAGTTCTTC. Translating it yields CAWSGGPGQYEQFF.

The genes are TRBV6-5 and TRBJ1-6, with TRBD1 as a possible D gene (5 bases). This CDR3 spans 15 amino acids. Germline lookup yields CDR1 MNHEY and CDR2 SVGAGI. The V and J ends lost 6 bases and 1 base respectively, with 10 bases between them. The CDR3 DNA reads TGTGCCAGCAGCGGAGGGGAATCCTATAATTCACCCCTCCACTTT. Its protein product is CASSGGESYNSPLHF.

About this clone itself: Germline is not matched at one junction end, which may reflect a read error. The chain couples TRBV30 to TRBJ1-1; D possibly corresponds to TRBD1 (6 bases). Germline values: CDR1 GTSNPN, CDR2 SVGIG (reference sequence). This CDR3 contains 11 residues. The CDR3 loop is CAWRGSTEAFF. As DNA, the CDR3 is TGTGCTTGGAGGGGGAGCACTGAAGCTTTCTTT.

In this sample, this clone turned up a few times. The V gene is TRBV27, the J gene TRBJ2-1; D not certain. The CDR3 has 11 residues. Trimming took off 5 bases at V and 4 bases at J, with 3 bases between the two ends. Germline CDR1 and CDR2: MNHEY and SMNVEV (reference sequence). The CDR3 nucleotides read TGTGCCAGCAGTCGTTACAATGAGCAGTTCTTC. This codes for CASSRYNEQFF.

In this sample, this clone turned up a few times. CDR3 bases: TGTGCCAGCAGTTACCGGAGGGAGCAGTTCTTC. The encoded protein is CASSYRREQFF. The gene calls are TRBV6-5 and TRBJ2-1; possible D gene TRBD2, 5 bases. Germline assignment: CDR1 MNHEY and CDR2 SVGAGI. Trimming pared 2 bases from V and 10 bases from J, leaving 6 bases between. This CDR3 contains 11 residues.

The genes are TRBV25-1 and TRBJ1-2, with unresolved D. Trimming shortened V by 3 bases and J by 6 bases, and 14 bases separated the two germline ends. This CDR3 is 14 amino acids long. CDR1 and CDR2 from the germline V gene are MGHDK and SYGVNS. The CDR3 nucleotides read TGTGCCAGCAGTGATCCGTCCACATGGGATGGCTACACCTTC. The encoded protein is CASSDPSTWDGYTF.

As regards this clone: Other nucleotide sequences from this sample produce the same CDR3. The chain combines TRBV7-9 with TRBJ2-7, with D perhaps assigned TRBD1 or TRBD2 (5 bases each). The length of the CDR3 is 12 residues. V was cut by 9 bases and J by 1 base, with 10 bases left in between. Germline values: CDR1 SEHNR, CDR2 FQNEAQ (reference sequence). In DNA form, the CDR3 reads TGTGCCAGTTCAGGGAGTTCCTACGAGCAGTACTTC. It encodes CASSGSSYEQYF.

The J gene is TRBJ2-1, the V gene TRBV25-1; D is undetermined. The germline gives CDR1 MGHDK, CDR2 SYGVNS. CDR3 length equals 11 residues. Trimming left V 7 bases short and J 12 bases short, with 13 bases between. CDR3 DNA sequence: TGTGCCAGCATCGGCGGCAACATGCAGTTCTTC. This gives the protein CASIGGNMQFF.

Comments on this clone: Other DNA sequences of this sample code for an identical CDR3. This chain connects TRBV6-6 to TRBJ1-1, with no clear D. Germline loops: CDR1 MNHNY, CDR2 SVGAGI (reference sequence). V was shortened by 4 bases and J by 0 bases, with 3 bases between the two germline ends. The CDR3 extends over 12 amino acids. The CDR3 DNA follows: TGTGCCAGCAGTTCCATGAACACTGAAGCTTTCTTT. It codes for CASSSMNTEAFF.

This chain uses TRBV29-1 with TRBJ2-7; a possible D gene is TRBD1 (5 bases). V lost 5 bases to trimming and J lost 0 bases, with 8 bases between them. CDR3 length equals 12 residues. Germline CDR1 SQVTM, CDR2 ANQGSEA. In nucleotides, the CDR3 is TGCAGCGTTTTGGACACCTCCTACGAGCAGTACTTC. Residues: CSVLDTSYEQYF.

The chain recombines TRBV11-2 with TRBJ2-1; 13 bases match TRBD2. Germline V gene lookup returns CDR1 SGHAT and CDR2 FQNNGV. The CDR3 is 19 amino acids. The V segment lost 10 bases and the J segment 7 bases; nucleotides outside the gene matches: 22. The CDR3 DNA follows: TGTGCCACTACCCTCCGCGCCGGGACTAGCGGGGCACGTACAAATGAGCAGTTCTTC. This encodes CATTLRAGTSGARTNEQFF. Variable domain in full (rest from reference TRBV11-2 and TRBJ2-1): EAGVAQSPRYKIIEKRQSVAFWCNPISGHATLYWYQQILGQGPKLLIQFQNNGVVDDSQLPKDRFSAERLKGVDSTLKIQPAKLEDSAVYLCATTLRAGTSGARTNEQFFGPGTRLTVL.